This T cell receptor beta chain stems from a study of shared clonotypes between healthy human individuals. Generated by immunoSEQ multiplex PCR, the TCRdb table keeps only in-frame clones and is missing some. The sample consists of about 560,000 clones, around 81% of them appearing once. From germline, CDR1 is SEHNR and CDR2 FQNEAQ (reference sequence). The CDR3 loop spans 15 amino acids. The germline V and J ends were trimmed by 1 base and 5 bases, with 11 bases remaining between them. The genes are TRBV7-9 and TRBJ2-2; unclear D gene. The sequenced sample consisted of PBMCs. The clonotype originates from a woman aged 35 to 49 in good health. Some clones in this sample may be carry-over from other donors' samples. CDR3 protein: CASSLVAAKTGELFF. The CDR3 DNA is TGTGCCAGCAGCTTAGTGGCCGCTAAGACCGGGGAGCTGTTTTTT.